These 9 T cell receptor beta chains came from one sample sequenced in a study of blood T cell repertoires in COVID-19. The protocol was immunoSEQ multiplex PCR, while the TCRdb copy is restricted to in-frame clones and leaves out a portion. The repertoire holds some 300,000 clones, roughly 91% seen once, with 2.5% to 3.5% in the top ten. The sample taken for sequencing was PBMCs or T cells enriched from blood (not recorded which). All receptors come from a woman in her fifties or sixties who had been exposed to COVID-19.

The chain links TRBV9 to TRBJ1-1; 7 bases fit TRBD1. The CDR3 sequence is 14 residues long. The V and J ends lost 3 bases and 9 bases, in that order; junction bases with no gene match: 11. CDR1 is SGDLS, CDR2 YYNGEE, per germline. This chain's CDR3 is CASSALGTVTQAFF. The CDR3 DNA reads TGTGCCAGCAGCGCGCTCGGGACAGTTACTCAAGCTTTCTTT.

This clone has just one count. The gene calls are TRBV2 and TRBJ1-6; possibly TRBD1 for D (5 bases). V was cut by 4 bases and J by 1 base, with 8 bases left in between. The CDR3 loop spans 15 amino acids. Germline loops: CDR1 SNHLY, CDR2 FYNNEI. CDR3 DNA sequence: TGTGCCAGCAGTGGGGAGGGGTCCTATAATTCACCCCTCCACTTT. The encoded protein is CASSGEGSYNSPLHF.

This rearrangement joins TRBV7-8 to TRBJ1-6, with 9 bases identical to TRBD1. The CDR3 has 14 residues. Trimming removed 5 bases from V and 7 bases from J; junction bases left unmatched: 3. The germline CDR1 and CDR2 sequences are SGHVS and FQNEAQ. This CDR3 is CASSRDRANSPLHF. DNA of the CDR3: TGTGCCAGCAGCCGGGACAGGGCAAATTCACCCCTCCACTTT.

This rearrangement joins TRBV3-1 (or the pseudogene TRBV3-2) to TRBJ2-2, with a tentative D call TRBD1 (6 bases). V lost 4 bases to trimming and J lost 5 bases, with 8 bases between them. This CDR3 contains 13 residues. The germline gives CDR1 LGHDT, CDR2 YNNKEL (reference sequence). CDR3: CASSPGTTGELFF. CDR3 DNA: TGTGCCAGCAGCCCGGGGACAACCGGGGAGCTGTTTTTT.

This clone appeared once. The chain is built from TRBV4-2 and TRBJ2-1; 13 bases fit TRBD2. CDR1 is LGHNA and CDR2 is YNFKEQ in the germline V gene. The J segment lost 6 bases and the V segment lost 2 bases, leaving 4 bases of the junction unmatched. The CDR3 is 16 residues long. The CDR3 sequence is CASSQTSGGVGNEQFF. The CDR3 nucleotides are TGTGCCAGCAGCCAAACTAGCGGGGGGGTGGGCAATGAGCAGTTCTTC.

As DNA, the CDR3 is TGTGCCAGCAGTTTTGGTCCGGGTGGGTATGGCTACACCTTC. Its translation: CASSFGPGGYGYTF. The chain couples TRBV27 to TRBJ1-2; D unclear. CDR1 is MNHEY and CDR2 is SMNVEV in the germline V gene (reference sequence). V lost 3 bases, J lost 5 bases, and 13 bases lay in between. The CDR3 is made up of 14 amino acids.

V usage is TRBV5-4 and J usage is TRBJ1-6, with no clear D. Trimming shortened V by 3 bases and J by 7 bases, and 14 bases separated the two germline ends. CDR3 size: 15 residues. Per the germline V gene, CDR1 is SGHNT and CDR2 is YYREEE (reference sequence). CDR3 residues: CASSSSGNRNSPLHF. DNA of the CDR3: TGTGCCAGCAGCTCGTCGGGGAACCGGAATTCACCCCTCCACTTT.

This chain uses TRBV3-1 (or the pseudogene TRBV3-2) with TRBJ2-6; D is possibly TRBD1 (5 bases). Germline lookup yields CDR1 LGHDT and CDR2 YNNKEL (reference sequence). The V end was cut by 4 bases, the J end by 0 bases, with 13 bases between. The CDR3 runs 17 residues. The CDR3 region has the DNA TGTGCCAGCAGCCGGGTAGGGGCCAGCTCTGGGGCCAACGTCCTGACTTTC. Protein product: CASSRVGASSGANVLTF.

The chain uses TRBV14 and TRBJ2-7, with TRBD2 matching over 7 bases. The germline gives CDR1 SGHDN, CDR2 FVKESK. Trimming cost V 8 bases and J 3 bases; bases outside gene matches: 7. This CDR3 is built from 13 residues. The CDR3 DNA is TGTGCCAGCGCCGGGCTAGCGGACTACGAGCAGTACTTC. It translates to CASAGLADYEQYF.